Listed here are 28 T cell receptor beta chains from one sample, sequenced in a study of metastatic and nonmetastatic thyroid tumors. All patients were untreated before thyroid surgery. With MiXCR, TCRdb called clones anew from the PCR reads. Altogether approximately 9,000 clones are present, roughly a third being singletons, with the ten largest covering more than 15%. Source material: adjacent normal tissue. The receptors were gathered from a female donor with papillary thyroid cancer or a benign thyroid nodule (not recorded which). Some clones in this sample may be carry-over from other donors' samples.

The chain employs TRBV19 and TRBJ2-7; no firm D call. The V gene's germline CDR1 is LNHDA and CDR2 SQIVND (reference sequence). The CDR3 has 11 residues. The ends were cut back, 4 bases at V and 0 bases at J, with 1 base in the middle. The CDR3 bases are TGTGCCAGTAGTAACTCCTACGAGCAGTACTTC. Protein product: CASSNSYEQYF.

This clone was counted only a few times. The chain links TRBV10-2 to TRBJ1-2; 9 nucleotides agree with TRBD1. Germline V gene data show CDR1 as WSHSY and CDR2 as SAAADI. J lost 5 bases, V lost 3 bases, and 4 bases had no gene match. The CDR3 is 14 residues long. The CDR3 here is CASSESGTGYGYTF. CDR3 bases: TGCGCCAGCAGTGAATCCGGGACAGGGTATGGCTACACCTTC.

This clone appeared many times. This rearrangement joins TRBV27 to TRBJ1-3; D might be TRBD1 (6 bases). This CDR3 has 14 amino acids. The V end was cut by 3 bases, the J end by 0 bases, with 6 bases between. Germline CDR1 is MNHEY and CDR2 is SMNVEV (reference sequence). CDR3 amino acids: CASSLDSSGNTIYF. As DNA, the CDR3 is TGTGCCAGCAGTTTGGACAGCTCTGGAAACACCATATATTTT.

This clone turned up a few times. The chain is built from TRBV20-1 and TRBJ1-2; D is unresolved. This CDR3 is 12 amino acids long. Germline loops: CDR1 DFQATT, CDR2 SNEGSKA (reference sequence). The germline V and J ends were trimmed by 5 bases and 2 bases, with 9 bases remaining between them. The CDR3 DNA is TGCAGTGCTGCGACCGAAAACTATGGCTACACCTTC. Translation gives CSAATENYGYTF.

The CDR3 DNA follows: TGTGCCAGCAGCCCAAGGACGGCGAGCTCCTACGAGCAGTACTTC. Amino acid sequence: CASSPRTASSYEQYF. The rearrangement uses TRBV7-2 and TRBJ2-7; D ambiguous. Germline lookup yields CDR1 SGHTA and CDR2 FQGNSA. Trimming cost V 5 bases and J 0 bases, with 14 bases left between them. This CDR3 has 15 amino acids.

The V gene is TRBV5-1, the J gene TRBJ1-3; D unclear. This CDR3 is built from 12 residues. The V gene's germline CDR1 is SGHRS and CDR2 YFSETQ. Between the trimmed V and J ends, which lost 0 bases and 4 bases, there was a span of 2 bases. CDR3 DNA sequence: TGCGCCAGCAGCTTGGAAGGAAACACCATATATTTT. Its translation is CASSLEGNTIYF.

Only a few counts were recorded for this clone. The rearrangement joins TRBV30 to TRBJ1-2; 9 bases are a match to TRBD1. Germline loops: CDR1 GTSNPN, CDR2 SVGIG (reference sequence). This CDR3 is built from 12 residues. V trimming: 4 bases; J trimming: 11 bases; junction bases outside the gene matches: 8. The CDR3 is CAWNRDRVFYTF. The CDR3 coding sequence is TGTGCCTGGAACCGGGACAGGGTGTTTTACACCTTC.

This clone turned up a few times. V is TRBV28 and J is TRBJ1-2; a possible D gene is TRBD1 (5 bases). Trimming pared 1 base from V and 7 bases from J, leaving 19 bases between. Germline V gene data show CDR1 as MDHEN and CDR2 as SYDVKM. The CDR3 extends over 16 amino acids. Written as DNA, the CDR3 is TGTGCCAGCAGTTTATACCGGGGGGGAGAAGCGGTTGGCTACACCTTC. Translating gives CASSLYRGGEAVGYTF.

This clone was observed a few times. The chain joins TRBV11-2 to TRBJ1-6, with TRBD1 matching 9 bases. CDR3 length: 16 residues. Germline CDR1 is SGHAT and CDR2 is FQNNGV. After removal of 2 bases from V and 9 bases from J, the junction contained 8 bases not matched to a gene. The CDR3 here is CASSLKSGTGFSPLHF. CDR3 DNA: TGTGCCAGCAGCTTAAAGTCCGGGACAGGGTTTTCACCCCTCCACTTT.

This chain links TRBV28 with TRBJ1-5, with 9 bases lining up with TRBD1. The J segment lost 7 bases and the V segment lost 4 bases, leaving 5 bases of the junction unmatched. Germline assignment: CDR1 MDHEN and CDR2 SYDVKM. The CDR3 sequence is 14 residues long. The CDR3 sequence is CASSYGTGKQPQHF. The CDR3 DNA reads TGTGCCAGCAGTTACGGGACAGGGAAGCAGCCCCAGCATTTT. Based on the CDR3 plus reference TRBV28 and TRBJ1-5, the full variable domain is DVKVTQSSRYLVKRTGEKVFLECVQDMDHENMFWYRQDPGLGLRLIYFSYDVKMKEKGDIPEGYSVSREKKERFSLILESASTNQTSMYLCASSYGTGKQPQHFGDGTRLSIL.

The chain recombines TRBV7-8 with TRBJ2-2; 7 bases fit TRBD2. The CDR3 runs 16 residues. Germline CDR1 and CDR2: SGHVS and FQNEAQ. The trim removed 1 base at V and 4 bases at J, leaving 6 bases unmatched. The CDR3 loop reads CASSLEPREGTGELFF. For the CDR3, the DNA is TGTGCCAGCAGCTTAGAGCCCAGGGAGGGCACCGGGGAGCTGTTTTTT.

This clone has just one count. This chain joins TRBV20-1 and TRBJ1-1; no clear D. V was trimmed by 1 base and J by 1 base, leaving 7 bases between them. CDR3 length: 13 residues. Germline CDR1 DFQATT, CDR2 SNEGSKA (reference sequence). The CDR3 DNA reads TGCAGTGCTAGAGTGAGGGAGAACACTGAAGCTTTCTTT. As protein: CSARVRENTEAFF.

This clone was counted many times. The chain combines TRBV12-3 or TRBV12-4 with TRBJ1-5, with 8 bases fitting TRBD1. The CDR3 contains 13 residues. The V gene end was trimmed by 7 bases and the J gene end by 2 bases; junction bases not matched to a gene: 1. This chain's CDR3 is CASKQGGNQPQHF. In nucleotides, the CDR3 is TGTGCCAGCAAACAGGGGGGCAATCAGCCCCAGCATTTT.

The chain uses TRBV12-3 or TRBV12-4 and TRBJ2-1; D is perhaps TRBD1 (5 bases). V lost 5 bases and J 6 bases, leaving 20 bases between the germline ends. The CDR3 sequence is 16 residues long. The CDR3 nucleotides are TGTGCCAGCAGTACCCGGAGTGGGGCCGTCCTCAATGAGCAGTTCTTC. Translated: CASSTRSGAVLNEQFF.

V is TRBV5-1 and J is TRBJ1-6, with TRBD1 identical over 12 bases. CDR3 length: 16 amino acids. Per germline, CDR1 SGHRS and CDR2 YFSETQ. Germline trimming cut 3 bases from V and 8 bases from J; bases unmatched to any gene: 6. This chain's CDR3 is CASSSGDRGQDSPLHF. The CDR3 DNA reads as TGCGCCAGCAGCTCCGGGGACAGGGGGCAGGATTCACCCCTCCACTTT.

For this clone: At one boundary the junction diverges from the germline segment, which might be a read error. The rearrangement links TRBV7-2 to TRBJ2-1; possibly TRBD1 for D (6 bases). The CDR3 extends over 14 amino acids. From germline, CDR1 is SGHTA and CDR2 FQGNSA. Here the CDR3 DNA reads TGTGCTAGCAGCTTGGGGACATTTTTCAATGAGCAGTTCTTC. This gives the protein CASSLGTFFNEQFF. Filled out from reference TRBV7-2 and TRBJ2-1, the complete variable domain reads GAGVSQSPSNKVTEKGKDVELRCDPISGHTALYWYRQSLGQGLEFLIYFQGNSAPDKSGLPSDRFSAERTGGSVSTLTIQRTQQEDSAVYLCASSLGTFFNEQFFGPGTRLTVL.

The rearrangement joins TRBV6-1 to TRBJ2-7, with TRBD2 identical over 12 bases. The junction had 6 bases not matched to a gene; V was cut back by 6 bases and J by 3 bases. The CDR3 is 15 amino acids. Germline CDR1 and CDR2: MNHNS and SASEGT. This CDR3 reads CASRPRLAGVYEQYF. As DNA, the CDR3 is TGTGCCAGCAGACCACGACTAGCGGGAGTCTACGAGCAGTACTTC.

This clone is medium-sized (0.01 to 0.1%) in the sample. The chain uses TRBV11-2 and TRBJ1-4; D ambiguous. Per germline, CDR1 SGHAT and CDR2 FQNNGV. The V and J ends lost 5 bases and 5 bases respectively, with 9 bases between them. There are 13 residues in the CDR3. The CDR3 sequence is CASSPGLNEKLFF. CDR3 DNA: TGTGCCAGCAGCCCCGGACTGAATGAAAAACTGTTTTTT. Together with reference TRBV11-2 and TRBJ1-4, the CDR3 gives the full variable domain: EAGVAQSPRYKIIEKRQSVAFWCNPISGHATLYWYQQILGQGPKLLIQFQNNGVVDDSQLPKDRFSAERLKGVDSTLKIQPAKLEDSAVYLCASSPGLNEKLFFGSGTQLSVL.

This chain links TRBV20-1 with TRBJ2-2; D is tentatively TRBD1 or TRBD2 (6 bases each). Trimming shortened V by 3 bases and J by 1 base, and 9 bases separated the two germline ends. The germline gives CDR1 DFQATT, CDR2 SNEGSKA (reference sequence). The CDR3 runs 14 residues. The CDR3 protein is CSAREGGNTGELFF. The CDR3 nucleotides read TGCAGTGCTAGGGAGGGGGGGAACACCGGGGAGCTGTTTTTT.

The V call is TRBV20-1, the J call TRBJ1-1; 12 positions agree with TRBD1. Per germline, CDR1 DFQATT and CDR2 SNEGSKA (reference sequence). The CDR3 extends over 17 amino acids. The J segment lost 0 bases and the V segment lost 5 bases, leaving 10 bases of the junction unmatched. CDR3 nucleotide sequence: TGCAGTGCTGGACGAACCGGGACAGGGGGCTTGAACACTGAAGCTTTCTTT. Its protein is CSAGRTGTGGLNTEAFF.

The sample holds a few counts of this clone. The chain links TRBV11-3 to TRBJ2-7, with 7 bases aligning to TRBD2. J was trimmed by 2 bases and V by 1 base; bases with no gene match: 20. CDR1 is SGHNT and CDR2 is YENEEA in the germline V gene. CDR3 size: 20 residues. The CDR3 sequence is CASSLGESLSGGPFPYEQYF. In nucleotides, the CDR3 is TGTGCCAGCAGCTTAGGGGAGAGCCTATCGGGAGGTCCCTTTCCCTACGAGCAGTACTTC.

This clone was counted ten times or more. V usage is TRBV20-1 and J usage is TRBJ2-1; possibly TRBD2 for D (5 bases). The CDR3 covers 17 residues. With 0 bases removed from V and 3 bases from J, the gap between germline ends came to 18 bases. The germline CDR1 and CDR2 sequences are DFQATT and SNEGSKA (reference sequence). The CDR3 is CSARDDFGASLYNEQFF. CDR3 coding DNA: TGCAGTGCTAGAGATGATTTTGGCGCTAGCCTCTACAATGAGCAGTTCTTC.

The chain employs TRBV4-2 and TRBJ2-2; perhaps TRBD2 as D (5 bases). V lost 4 bases, J lost 6 bases, and 12 bases lay in between. CDR1 and CDR2 (germline): LGHNA, YNFKEQ. The CDR3 sequence is 14 residues long. The CDR3 sequence: CASSRPNGAGELFF. The DNA of the CDR3 is TGTGCCAGCAGCCGCCCCAACGGGGCCGGGGAGCTGTTTTTT.

This clone is medium-sized in the sample. The chain links TRBV6-1 to TRBJ2-3; D possibly uses TRBD1 or TRBD2 (5 bases each). The CDR3 extends over 16 amino acids. V lost 5 bases, J lost 2 bases, and 17 bases lay in between. Germline V gene data show CDR1 as MNHNS and CDR2 as SASEGT. In DNA form, the CDR3 reads TGTGCCAGCAGTCTCCGGGACGGCTACCTCACAGATACGCAGTATTTT. Translated, it gives CASSLRDGYLTDTQYF.

This rearrangement joins TRBV2 to TRBJ1-3; 10 nucleotides align to TRBD1. Germline V CDR1 and CDR2: SNHLY, FYNNEI. V dropped 6 bases and J dropped 4; count of bases not matched to a gene: 6. The CDR3 contains 15 residues. The CDR3 DNA reads TGTGCCAGCAGAATAGGGACAGGGGAAGGAAACACCATATATTTT. Amino acid sequence: CASRIGTGEGNTIYF.

Details on this clone: Compared with germline, one end of the junction differs, possibly owing to a read error. V usage is TRBV5-1 and J usage is TRBJ2-1; maybe TRBD2 (6 bases). Germline CDR1 and CDR2: SGHRS and YFSETQ. The CDR3 sequence is 15 residues long. The CDR3 DNA reads as TGCGCCGGCAGCTTGATTAGCGGTTATCACAATGAGCAGTTCTTC. Protein sequence: CAGSLISGYHNEQFF.

Note on this clone: A much larger clonotype is one base distant, so this may be a read error. The J gene is TRBJ2-7, the V gene TRBV6-1; 12 bases are shared with TRBD2. Germline V gene sequence: CDR1 MNHNS, CDR2 SASEGT. J gave up 1 base and V 2 bases, and 3 bases lay outside the gene matches. CDR3 size: 16 residues. The CDR3 region has the DNA TGTGCCAGCAGTGAAATCGGACTAGCGGGGTCCTACGAGCAGTACTTC. This sequence encodes CASSEIGLAGSYEQYF.

This clone has a single count. The rearrangement joins TRBV20-1 to TRBJ2-1; 10 bases fit TRBD2. J gave up 10 bases and V 0 bases, and 9 bases lay outside the gene matches. CDR3 length: 15 amino acids. Per germline, CDR1 DFQATT and CDR2 SNEGSKA (reference sequence). In DNA, the CDR3 is TGCAGTGCTAGAGATCACCTAGCGGGAGTCCCCGAGCAGTTCTTC. It is translated as CSARDHLAGVPEQFF.